Below, 2 T cell receptor beta chains from the same sample are listed, as sequenced in a study of OX40 agonist ivuxolimab in advanced cancers. Some clones are missing from TCRdb's copy, which holds only in-frame ones; the method was immunoSEQ multiplex PCR. The table records approximately 22,000 clones, 65% to 90% of them present only once. The specimen was CD4+ or CD8+ T cells sorted from blood, collected in a trial of the OX40 agonist ivuxolimab. The receptors come from an adult with an advanced solid tumor such as melanoma, head and neck, liver or kidney cancer.

The chain recombines TRBV9 with TRBJ2-1; D may be TRBD2 (5 bases). The CDR3 extends over 13 amino acids. V dropped 0 bases and J dropped 7 bases, with 8 bases sitting between them. CDR1 is SGDLS, CDR2 YYNGEE, per germline. CDR3 bases: TGTGCCAGCAGCGTAGCGGGGAGTAATGAGCAGTTCTTC. Translating gives CASSVAGSNEQFF.

The V call is TRBV11-2, the J call TRBJ2-3; D perhaps matches TRBD1 (6 bases). The CDR3 sequence is 15 residues long. The germline V gene encodes CDR1 SGHAT and CDR2 FQNNGV. Trimming took off 5 bases at V and 2 bases at J, with 14 bases between the two ends. CDR3 in DNA: TGTGCCAGCAGCCCCGAAGGGGGTTACACAGATACGCAGTATTTT. Encoded protein: CASSPEGGYTDTQYF.